This T cell receptor beta chain was sequenced during a study of cytomegalovirus exposure and HLA in healthy donors. CDR1 is SGHRS, CDR2 YFSETQ, per germline. Trimming pared 0 bases from V and 5 bases from J, leaving 14 bases between. The CDR3 is 15 residues long. Using immunoSEQ multiplex PCR, the repertoire was profiled, and TCRdb retains in-frame clones only, with some absent. The table records 120,000 to 150,000 clones, 91% of them present only once. The chain joins TRBV5-1 to TRBJ1-2, with D perhaps TRBD1 (6 bases). Sequenced: PBMCs. The clonotype originates from a man younger than 35 in good health and CMV-seronegative. CDR3 sequence (DNA): TGCGCCAGCAGCTTGGATGGGGGCAATAATTATGGCTACACCTTC. Translating it yields CASSLDGGNNYGYTF.